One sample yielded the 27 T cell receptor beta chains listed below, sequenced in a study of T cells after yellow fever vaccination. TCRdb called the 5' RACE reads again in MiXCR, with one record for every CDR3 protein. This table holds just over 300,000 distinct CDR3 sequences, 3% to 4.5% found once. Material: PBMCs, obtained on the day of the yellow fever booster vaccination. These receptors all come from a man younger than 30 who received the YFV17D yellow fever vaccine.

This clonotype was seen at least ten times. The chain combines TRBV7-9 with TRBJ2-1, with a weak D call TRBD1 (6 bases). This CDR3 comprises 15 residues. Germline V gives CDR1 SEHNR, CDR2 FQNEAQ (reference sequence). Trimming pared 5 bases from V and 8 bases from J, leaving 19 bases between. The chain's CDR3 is CASSLGQGLGHEQFF. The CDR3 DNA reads TGTGCCAGCAGCCTCGGGCAGGGGCTAGGCCATGAGCAGTTCTTC.

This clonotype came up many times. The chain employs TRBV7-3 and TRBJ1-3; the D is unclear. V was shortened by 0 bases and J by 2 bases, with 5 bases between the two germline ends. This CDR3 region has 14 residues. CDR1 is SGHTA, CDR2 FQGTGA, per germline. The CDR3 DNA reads TGTGCCAGCAGCTTAACAGGACCTGGAAACACCATATATTTT. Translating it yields CASSLTGPGNTIYF.

This chain's CDR3 is CATSSDPSDTQYF. The CDR3, as DNA: TGTGCCACCAGCAGTGATCCATCAGATACGCAGTATTTT. J is TRBJ2-3 and V is TRBV15, with unresolved D. V lost 3 bases, J lost 4 bases, and 8 bases lay in between. CDR1 and CDR2 from the germline V gene are LNHNV and YYDKDF (reference sequence). This CDR3 has 13 amino acids.

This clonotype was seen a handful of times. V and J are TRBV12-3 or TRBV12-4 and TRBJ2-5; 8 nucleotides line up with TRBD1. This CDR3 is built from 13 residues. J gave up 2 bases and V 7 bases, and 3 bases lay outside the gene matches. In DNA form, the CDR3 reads TGTGCCAGCACCGGGACAGGTCAAGAGACCCAGTACTTC. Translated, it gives CASTGTGQETQYF.

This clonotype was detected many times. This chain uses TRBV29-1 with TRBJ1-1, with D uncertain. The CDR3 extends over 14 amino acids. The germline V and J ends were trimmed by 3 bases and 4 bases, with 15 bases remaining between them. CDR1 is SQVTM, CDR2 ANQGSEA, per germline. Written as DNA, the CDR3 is TGCAGCGTTGAGGTTGGGGTTCTGGGCACTGAAGCTTTCTTT. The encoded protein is CSVEVGVLGTEAFF.

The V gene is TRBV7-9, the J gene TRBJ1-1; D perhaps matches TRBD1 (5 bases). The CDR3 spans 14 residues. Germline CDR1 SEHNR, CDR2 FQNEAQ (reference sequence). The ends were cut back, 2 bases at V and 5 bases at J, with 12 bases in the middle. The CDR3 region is CASSLSPTETEAFF. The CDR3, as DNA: TGTGCCAGCAGCTTAAGTCCGACAGAGACTGAAGCTTTCTTT.

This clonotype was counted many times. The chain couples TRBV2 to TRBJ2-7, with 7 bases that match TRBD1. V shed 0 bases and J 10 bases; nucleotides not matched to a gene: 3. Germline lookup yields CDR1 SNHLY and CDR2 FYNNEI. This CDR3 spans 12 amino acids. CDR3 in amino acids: CASSEAPGGQYF. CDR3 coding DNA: TGTGCCAGCAGTGAAGCTCCAGGGGGACAGTACTTC.

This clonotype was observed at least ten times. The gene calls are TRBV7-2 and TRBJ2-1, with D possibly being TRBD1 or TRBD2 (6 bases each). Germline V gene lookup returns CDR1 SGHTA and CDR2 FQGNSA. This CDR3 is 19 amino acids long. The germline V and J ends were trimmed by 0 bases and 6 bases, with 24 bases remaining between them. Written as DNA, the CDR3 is TGTGCCAGCAGCTTAGCCCTCGGCCACTTTGGGGGGCGACTCAATGAGCAGTTCTTC. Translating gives CASSLALGHFGGRLNEQFF.

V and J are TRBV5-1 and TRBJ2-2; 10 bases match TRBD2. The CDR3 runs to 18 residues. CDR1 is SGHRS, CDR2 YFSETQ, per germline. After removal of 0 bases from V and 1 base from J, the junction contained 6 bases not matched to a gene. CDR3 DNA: TGCGCCAGCAGCTTGGCCCTAGCGGGGGCCTTGAACACCGGGGAGCTGTTTTTT. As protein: CASSLALAGALNTGELFF. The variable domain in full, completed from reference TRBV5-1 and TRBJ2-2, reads KAGVTQTPRYLIKTRGQQVTLSCSPISGHRSVSWYQQTPGQGLQFLFEYFSETQRNKGNFPGRFSGRQFSNSRSEMNVSTLELGDSALYLCASSLALAGALNTGELFFGEGSRLTVL.

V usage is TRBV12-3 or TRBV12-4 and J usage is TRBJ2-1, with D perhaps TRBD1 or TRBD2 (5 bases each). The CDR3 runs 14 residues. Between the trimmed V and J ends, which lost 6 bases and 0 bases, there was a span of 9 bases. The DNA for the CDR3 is TGTGCCAGCAGGGGGACCGACTCCTACAATGAGCAGTTCTTC. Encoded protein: CASRGTDSYNEQFF.

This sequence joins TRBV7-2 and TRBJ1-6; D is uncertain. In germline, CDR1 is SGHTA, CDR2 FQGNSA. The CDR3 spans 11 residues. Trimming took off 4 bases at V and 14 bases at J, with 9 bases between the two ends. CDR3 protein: CASSSGLALHF. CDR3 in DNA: TGTGCCAGCAGCTCGGGATTGGCCCTCCACTTT.

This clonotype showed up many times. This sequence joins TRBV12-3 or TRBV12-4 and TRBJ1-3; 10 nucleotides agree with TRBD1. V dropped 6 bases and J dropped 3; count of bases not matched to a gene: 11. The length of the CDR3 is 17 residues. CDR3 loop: CASSTSRTGGIGNTIYF. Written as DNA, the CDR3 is TGTGCCAGCAGCACATCGCGGACAGGGGGAATTGGAAACACCATATATTTT.

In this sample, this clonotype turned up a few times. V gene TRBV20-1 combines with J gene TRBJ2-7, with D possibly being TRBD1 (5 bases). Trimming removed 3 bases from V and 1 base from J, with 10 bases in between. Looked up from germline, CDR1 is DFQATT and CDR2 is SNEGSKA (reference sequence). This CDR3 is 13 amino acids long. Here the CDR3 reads CSASPQGSYEQYF. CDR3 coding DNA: TGCAGTGCTAGTCCCCAGGGATCCTACGAGCAGTACTTC.

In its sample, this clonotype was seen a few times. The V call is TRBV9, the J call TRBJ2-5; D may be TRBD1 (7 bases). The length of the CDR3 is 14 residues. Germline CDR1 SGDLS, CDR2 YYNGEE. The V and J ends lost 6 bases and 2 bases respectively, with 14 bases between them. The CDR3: CASTRGTAQETQYF. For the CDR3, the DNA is TGTGCCAGCACCCGGGGGACAGCTCAAGAGACCCAGTACTTC.

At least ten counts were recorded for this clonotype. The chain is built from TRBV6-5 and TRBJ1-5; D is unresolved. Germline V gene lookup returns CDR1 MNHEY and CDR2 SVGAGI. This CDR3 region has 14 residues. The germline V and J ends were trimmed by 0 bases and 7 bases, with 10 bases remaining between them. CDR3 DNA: TGTGCCAGCAGTTACTCTGGGGAGAAGCAGCCCCAGCATTTT. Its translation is CASSYSGEKQPQHF.

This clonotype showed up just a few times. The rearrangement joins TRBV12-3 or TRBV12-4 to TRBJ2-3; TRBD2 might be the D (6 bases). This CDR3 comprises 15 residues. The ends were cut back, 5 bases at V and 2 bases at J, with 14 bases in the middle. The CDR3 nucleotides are TGTGCCAGCAGTGTCGGGGGTCAGCTCACAGATACGCAGTATTTT. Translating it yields CASSVGGQLTDTQYF.

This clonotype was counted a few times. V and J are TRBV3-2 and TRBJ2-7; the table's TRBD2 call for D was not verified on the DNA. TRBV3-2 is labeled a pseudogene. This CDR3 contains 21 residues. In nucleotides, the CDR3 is TGTGCCAGCACCTCAATTGGCGTAGGGGCTGAGCGGGGGGGAACCTCCTACGAGCAGTACTTC. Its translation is CASTSIGVGAERGGTSYEQYF.

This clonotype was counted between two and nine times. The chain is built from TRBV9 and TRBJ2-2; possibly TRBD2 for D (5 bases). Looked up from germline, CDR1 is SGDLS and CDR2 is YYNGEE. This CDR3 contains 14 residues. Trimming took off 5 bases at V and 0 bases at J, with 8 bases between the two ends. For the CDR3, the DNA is TGTGCCAGCAGAGAGGGAACGAACACCGGGGAGCTGTTTTTT. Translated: CASREGTNTGELFF.

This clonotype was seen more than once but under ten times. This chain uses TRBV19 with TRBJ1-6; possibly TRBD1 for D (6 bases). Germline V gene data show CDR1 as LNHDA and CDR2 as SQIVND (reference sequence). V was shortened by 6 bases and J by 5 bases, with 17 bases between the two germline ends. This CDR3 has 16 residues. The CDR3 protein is CASSRRRTANNSPLHF. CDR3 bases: TGTGCCAGTAGCCGAAGGAGGACAGCAAATAATTCACCCCTCCACTTT.

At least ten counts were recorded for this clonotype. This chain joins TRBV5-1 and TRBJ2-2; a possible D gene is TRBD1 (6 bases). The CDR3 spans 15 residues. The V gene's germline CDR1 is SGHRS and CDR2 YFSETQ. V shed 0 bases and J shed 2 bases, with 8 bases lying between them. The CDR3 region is CASSLAGANTGELFF. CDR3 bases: TGCGCCAGCAGCTTGGCAGGGGCAAACACCGGGGAGCTGTTTTTT.

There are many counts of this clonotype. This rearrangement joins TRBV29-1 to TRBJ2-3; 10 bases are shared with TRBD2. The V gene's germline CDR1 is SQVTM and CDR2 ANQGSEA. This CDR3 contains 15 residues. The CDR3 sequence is CSIVRLAGATDTQYF. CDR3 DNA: TGCAGTATTGTTCGTCTAGCGGGGGCCACAGATACGCAGTATTTT.

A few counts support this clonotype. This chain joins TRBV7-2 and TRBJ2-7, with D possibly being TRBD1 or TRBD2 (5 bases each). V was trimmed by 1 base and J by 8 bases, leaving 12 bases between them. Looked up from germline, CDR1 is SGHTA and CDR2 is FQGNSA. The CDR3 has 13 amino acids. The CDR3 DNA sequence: TGTGCCAGCAGCTTAGAGAGGGGAAGCAAGCAGTACGTC. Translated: CASSLERGSKQYV.

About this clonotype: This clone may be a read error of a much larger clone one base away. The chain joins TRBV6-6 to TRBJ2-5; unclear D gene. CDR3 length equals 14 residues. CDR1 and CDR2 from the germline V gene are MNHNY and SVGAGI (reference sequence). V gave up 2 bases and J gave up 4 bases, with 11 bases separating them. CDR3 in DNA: TGTGCCAGCAGTTACGGTAGGGTCCTAGAGACCCAGTACTTC. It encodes CASSYGRVLETQYF.

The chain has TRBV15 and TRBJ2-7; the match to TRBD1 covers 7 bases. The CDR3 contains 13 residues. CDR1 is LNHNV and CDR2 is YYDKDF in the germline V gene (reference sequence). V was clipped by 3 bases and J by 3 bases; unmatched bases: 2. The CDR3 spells CATSRDRLYEQYV. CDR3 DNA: TGTGCCACCAGCAGGGACAGGCTCTACGAGCAGTACGTC.

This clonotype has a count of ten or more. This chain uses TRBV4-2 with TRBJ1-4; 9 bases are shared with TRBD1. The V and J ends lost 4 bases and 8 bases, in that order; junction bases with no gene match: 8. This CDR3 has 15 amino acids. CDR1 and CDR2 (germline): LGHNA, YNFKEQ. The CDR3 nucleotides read TGTGCCAGCAGCCCGGGGACAGGGTGGGAGGAAAAACTGTTTTTT. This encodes CASSPGTGWEEKLFF.

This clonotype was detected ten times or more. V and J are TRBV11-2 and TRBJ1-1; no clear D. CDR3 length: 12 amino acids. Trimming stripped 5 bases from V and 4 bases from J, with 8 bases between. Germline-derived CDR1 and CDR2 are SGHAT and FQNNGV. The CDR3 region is CASSQWFTEAFF. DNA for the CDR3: TGTGCCAGCAGCCAGTGGTTCACTGAAGCTTTCTTT.

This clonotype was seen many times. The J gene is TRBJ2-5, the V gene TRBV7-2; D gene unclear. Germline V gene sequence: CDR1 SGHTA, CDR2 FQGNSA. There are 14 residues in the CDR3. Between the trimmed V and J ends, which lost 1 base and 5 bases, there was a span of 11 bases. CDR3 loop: CASSLDVVPETQYF. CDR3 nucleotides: TGTGCCAGCAGCTTAGATGTAGTCCCGGAGACCCAGTACTTC.